Following are 8 T cell receptor beta chains from one sample sequenced in a study of blood T cell repertoires in COVID-19. Data came from immunoSEQ multiplex PCR; TCRdb stores just in-frame clones and leaves some out. Of 150,000 or so clones in the sample, roughly 86% were seen once. Specimen: peripheral blood. Source of these receptors: a human donor with acute or convalescent COVID-19. The donor label of this sample is uncertain.

The chain couples TRBV7-9 to TRBJ1-2; tentatively, D is TRBD1 (5 bases). The CDR3 has 13 residues. The germline V and J ends were trimmed by 3 bases and 2 bases, with 7 bases remaining between them. Germline V gene data show CDR1 as SEHNR and CDR2 as FQNEAQ (reference sequence). The CDR3 coding sequence is TGTGCCAGCAGCTTCGGACAAAACTATGGCTACACCTTC. It is translated as CASSFGQNYGYTF.

This chain joins TRBV5-8 and TRBJ1-4; no definite D call. This CDR3 region has 15 residues. Germline-derived CDR1 and CDR2 are SGHTS and YDEGEE. Trimming cost V 4 bases and J 5 bases, with 15 bases left between them. CDR3 in DNA: TGTGCCAGCAGCCCCGGAGGGAGGAACAATGAAAAACTGTTTTTT. This sequence encodes CASSPGGRNNEKLFF.

The chain links TRBV2 to TRBJ1-1; D remains unclear. V lost 6 bases to trimming and J lost 1 base, with 6 bases between them. Germline V CDR1 and CDR2: SNHLY, FYNNEI. This CDR3 is 12 amino acids long. The CDR3 coding sequence is TGTGCCAGCAGCCCCTCGAACACTGAAGCTTTCTTT. As protein: CASSPSNTEAFF.

The V and J genes are TRBV3-1 (or the pseudogene TRBV3-2) and TRBJ1-1, with a weak D call TRBD1 (6 bases). Per germline, CDR1 LGHDT and CDR2 YNNKEL (reference sequence). V was pared by 0 bases and J by 11 bases, with 16 bases between. The CDR3 extends over 14 amino acids. CDR3 sequence reads: CASSQESRGGPAFF. CDR3 sequence (DNA): TGTGCCAGCAGCCAAGAATCTAGGGGGGGGCCGGCTTTCTTT.

The V gene is TRBV5-1, the J gene TRBJ2-1; TRBD2 agrees at 10 bases. J was trimmed by 4 bases and V by 6 bases; bases with no gene match: 7. Germline CDR1 reads SGHRS; CDR2 reads YFSETQ. The CDR3 extends over 15 amino acids. This CDR3 reads CASITTSGNYNEQFF. The DNA of the CDR3 is TGCGCCAGCATTACCACTAGCGGGAATTACAATGAGCAGTTCTTC.

The V and J genes are TRBV4-2 and TRBJ1-2, with D possibly matching TRBD1 (6 bases). Trimming shortened V by 1 base and J by 2 bases, and 20 bases separated the two germline ends. Per germline, CDR1 LGHNA and CDR2 YNFKEQ. The CDR3 length is 18 residues. The CDR3 DNA follows: TGTGCCAGCAGCCAAGCCCCTCGGGGGCGGGGGGCAAACTATGGCTACACCTTC. It encodes CASSQAPRGRGANYGYTF.

This sequence joins TRBV6-5 and TRBJ2-7; weak D call: TRBD1 (5 bases). Germline-derived CDR1 and CDR2 are MNHEY and SVGAGI. This CDR3 contains 14 residues. V was cut by 2 bases and J by 2 bases, with 10 bases left in between. In DNA, the CDR3 is TGTGCCAGCAGTTACGCAGGGAAGGCCTACGAGCAGTACTTC. This translates into CASSYAGKAYEQYF.

The genes are TRBV6-1 and TRBJ2-5; 7 bases map to TRBD2. There are 15 residues in the CDR3. The V and J ends lost 3 bases and 7 bases, in that order; junction bases with no gene match: 11. Germline V lookup: CDR1 MNHNS, CDR2 SASEGT. CDR3 nucleotide sequence: TGTGCCAGCAGTGACAATTCCGGGACTATAGGGACCCAGTACTTC. Translation: CASSDNSGTIGTQYF.